In its sample, the clone carrying this TCR beta chain was seen many times. The sample is drawn from a study of patients and donors after allogeneic stem cell transplantation. From the RT-PCR reads, TCRdb called clonotypes with MiXCR, one entry per CDR3 protein. The table shows about 230,000 distinct CDR3 sequences, with roughly an eighth occurring only once. The V gene end was trimmed by 5 bases and the J gene end by 0 bases; junction bases not matched to a gene: 9. There are 17 residues in the CDR3. Germline V gene sequence: CDR1 SGHTS, CDR2 YDEGEE. The sample was blood, either unsorted or a sorted T cell fraction (not recorded which). The sequence came from a human donor who was either an allogeneic HSCT recipient or a stem cell or donor lymphocyte infusion donor (not recorded which). It is not recorded whose cells these are; they may come from a transplant donor. The chain joins TRBV5-8 to TRBJ2-5; 11 bases are shared with TRBD2. In DNA form, the CDR3 reads TGTGCCAGCAGACAGGGACTAGCGGCCCAGTACCAAGAGACCCAGTACTTC. Its protein is CASRQGLAAQYQETQYF.